Sequencing of this T cell receptor beta chain was carried out in a study of blood T cells in healthy people across ages. Background on the study: Per every two T cells, about one barcoded beta molecule was captured by template switching. Overall study findings and caveats: Any changes in expanded clonotypes were possibly confounded, as donor CMV status remained unknown.

This clonotype turned up a few times. Its antigen remains unknown. Alongside a J-beta primer mix, a sample-barcoded 5' primer served in a second PCR lasting 7 to 11 cycles. Every molecule of cDNA carried a tag from a template-switch adaptor with 12 random nucleotides. A minimum of 2.5 million CDR3-containing paired-end reads was obtained for each sample. Each CDR3 protein is one row after TCRdb ran MiXCR on the 5' RACE reads. The sample includes 550,000 to 800,000 distinct CDR3 sequences, less than 40% of them seen just once. The CDR3 is 17 amino acids. Germline V lookup: CDR1 MNHEY, CDR2 SVGAGI. V shed 4 bases and J 0 bases; nucleotides not matched to a gene: 8.

This TCR came from a woman aged 80 or over in good health. Sample: blood. The chain couples TRBV6-5 to TRBJ2-2; 7 bases are shared with TRBD1. The CDR3 region is CASSSRTGAANTGELFF. The CDR3 coding sequence is TGTGCCAGCAGTTCCCGGACAGGAGCCGCGAACACCGGGGAGCTGTTTTTT.